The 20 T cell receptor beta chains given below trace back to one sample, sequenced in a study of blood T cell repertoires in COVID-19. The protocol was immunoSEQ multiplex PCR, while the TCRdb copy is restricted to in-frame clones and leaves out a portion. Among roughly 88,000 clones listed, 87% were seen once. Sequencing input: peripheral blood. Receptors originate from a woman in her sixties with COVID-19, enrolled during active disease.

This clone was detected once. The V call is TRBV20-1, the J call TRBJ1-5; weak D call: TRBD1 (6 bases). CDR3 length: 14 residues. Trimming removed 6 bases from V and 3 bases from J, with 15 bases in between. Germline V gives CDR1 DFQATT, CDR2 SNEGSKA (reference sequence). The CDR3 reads CSASPNRDNQPQHF. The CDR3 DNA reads TGCAGTGCGAGTCCGAACAGGGACAATCAGCCCCAGCATTTT.

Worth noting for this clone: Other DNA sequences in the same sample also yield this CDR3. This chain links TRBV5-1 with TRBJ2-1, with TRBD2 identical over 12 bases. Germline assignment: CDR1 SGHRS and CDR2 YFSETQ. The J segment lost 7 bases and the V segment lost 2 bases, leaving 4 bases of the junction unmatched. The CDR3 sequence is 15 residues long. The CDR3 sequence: CASSFLAGGPNEQFF. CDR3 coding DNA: TGCGCCAGCAGCTTTCTAGCGGGGGGGCCTAATGAGCAGTTCTTC.

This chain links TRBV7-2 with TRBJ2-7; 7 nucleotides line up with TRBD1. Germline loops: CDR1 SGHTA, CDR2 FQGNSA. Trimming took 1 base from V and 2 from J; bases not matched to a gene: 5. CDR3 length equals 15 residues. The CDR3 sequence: CASSLGGGETYEQYF. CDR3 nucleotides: TGTGCCAGCAGCTTAGGAGGGGGCGAGACCTACGAGCAGTACTTC.

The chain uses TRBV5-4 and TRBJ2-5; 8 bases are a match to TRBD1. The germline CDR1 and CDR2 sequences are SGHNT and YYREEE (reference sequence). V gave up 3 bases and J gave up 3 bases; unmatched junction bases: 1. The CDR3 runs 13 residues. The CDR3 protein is CASSSDREETQYF. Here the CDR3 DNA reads TGTGCCAGCAGCTCGGACAGGGAAGAGACCCAGTACTTC.

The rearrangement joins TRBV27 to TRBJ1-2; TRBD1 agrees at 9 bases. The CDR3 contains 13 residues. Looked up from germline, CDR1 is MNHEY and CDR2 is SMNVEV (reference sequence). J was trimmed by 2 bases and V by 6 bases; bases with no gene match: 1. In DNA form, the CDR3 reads TGTGCCAGCAGCGGACAGGGGAACTATGGCTACACCTTC. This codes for CASSGQGNYGYTF.

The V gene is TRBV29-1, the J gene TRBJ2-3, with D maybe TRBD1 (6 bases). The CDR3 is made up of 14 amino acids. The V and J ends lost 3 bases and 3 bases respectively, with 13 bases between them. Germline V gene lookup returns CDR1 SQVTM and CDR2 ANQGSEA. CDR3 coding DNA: TGCAGCGTTGACTCTCCGCAGGGGACAGATACGCAGTATTTT. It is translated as CSVDSPQGTDTQYF.

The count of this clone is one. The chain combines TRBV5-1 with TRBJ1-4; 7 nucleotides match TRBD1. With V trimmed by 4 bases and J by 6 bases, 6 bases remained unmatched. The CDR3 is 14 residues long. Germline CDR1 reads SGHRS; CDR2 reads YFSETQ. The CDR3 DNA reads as TGCGCCAGCAGCCGACAGGGCACGGATGAAAAACTGTTTTTT. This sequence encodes CASSRQGTDEKLFF.

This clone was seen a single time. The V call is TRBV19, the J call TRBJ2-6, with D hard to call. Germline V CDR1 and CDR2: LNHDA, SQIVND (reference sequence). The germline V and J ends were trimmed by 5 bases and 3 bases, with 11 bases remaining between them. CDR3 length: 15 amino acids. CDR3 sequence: CASSPRMLGANVLTF. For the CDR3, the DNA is TGTGCCAGTAGTCCCAGGATGCTTGGGGCCAACGTCCTGACTTTC.

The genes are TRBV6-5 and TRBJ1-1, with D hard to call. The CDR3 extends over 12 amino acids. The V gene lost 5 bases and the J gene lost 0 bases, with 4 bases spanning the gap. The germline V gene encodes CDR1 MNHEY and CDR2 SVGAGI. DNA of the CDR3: TGTGCCAGCAGTACGGTGAACACTGAAGCTTTCTTT. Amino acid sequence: CASSTVNTEAFF.

DNA of the CDR3: TGTGCCAGCAGCCAAGAGCCTACCGGGACAGGGGTTGGAAACACCATATATTTT. Residues: CASSQEPTGTGVGNTIYF. The V and J genes are TRBV4-2 and TRBJ1-3; 10 bases are a match to TRBD1. V trimming: 0 bases; J trimming: 3 bases; junction bases outside the gene matches: 8. The CDR3 length is 18 residues. Germline CDR1 LGHNA, CDR2 YNFKEQ.

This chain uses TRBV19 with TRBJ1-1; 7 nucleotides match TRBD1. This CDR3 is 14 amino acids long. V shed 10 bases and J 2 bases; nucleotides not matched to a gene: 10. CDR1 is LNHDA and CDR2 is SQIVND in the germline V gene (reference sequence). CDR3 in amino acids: CATAQGPLNTEAFF. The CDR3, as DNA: TGTGCCACAGCACAGGGGCCCCTTAACACTGAAGCTTTCTTT.

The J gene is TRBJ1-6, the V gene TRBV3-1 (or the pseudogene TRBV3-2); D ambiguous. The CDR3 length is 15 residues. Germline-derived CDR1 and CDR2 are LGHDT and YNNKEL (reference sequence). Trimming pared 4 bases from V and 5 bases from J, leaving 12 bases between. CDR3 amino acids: CASSPEGSHNSPLHF. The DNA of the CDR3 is TGTGCCAGCAGCCCTGAGGGAAGCCATAATTCACCCCTCCACTTT.

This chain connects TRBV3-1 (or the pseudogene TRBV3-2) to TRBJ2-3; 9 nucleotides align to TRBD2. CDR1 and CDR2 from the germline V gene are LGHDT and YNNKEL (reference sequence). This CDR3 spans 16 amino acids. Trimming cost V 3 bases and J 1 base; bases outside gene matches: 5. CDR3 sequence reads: CASSHRAGGRTDTQYF. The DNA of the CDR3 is TGTGCCAGCAGCCACAGAGCGGGGGGCCGCACAGATACGCAGTATTTT.

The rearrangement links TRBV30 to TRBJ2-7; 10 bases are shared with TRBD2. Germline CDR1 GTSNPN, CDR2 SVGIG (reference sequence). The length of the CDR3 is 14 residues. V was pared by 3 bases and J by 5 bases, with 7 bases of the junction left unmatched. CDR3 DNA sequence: TGTGCCTGGAGGGAGCGGGGGGGCCCCAACGAGCAGTACTTC. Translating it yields CAWRERGGPNEQYF.

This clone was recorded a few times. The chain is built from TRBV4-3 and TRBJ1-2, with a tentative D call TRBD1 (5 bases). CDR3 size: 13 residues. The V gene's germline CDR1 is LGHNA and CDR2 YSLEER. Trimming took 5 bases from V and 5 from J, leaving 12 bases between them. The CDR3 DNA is TGCGCCAGCAGCGCACAGGCTGGTTATGGCTACACCTTC. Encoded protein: CASSAQAGYGYTF.

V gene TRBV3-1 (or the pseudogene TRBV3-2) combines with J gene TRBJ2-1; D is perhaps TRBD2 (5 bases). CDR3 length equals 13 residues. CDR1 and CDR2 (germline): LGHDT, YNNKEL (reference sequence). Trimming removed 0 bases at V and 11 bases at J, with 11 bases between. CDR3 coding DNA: TGTGCCAGCAGCCAAGATCCGGGAAATAAGCAGTTCTTC. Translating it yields CASSQDPGNKQFF.

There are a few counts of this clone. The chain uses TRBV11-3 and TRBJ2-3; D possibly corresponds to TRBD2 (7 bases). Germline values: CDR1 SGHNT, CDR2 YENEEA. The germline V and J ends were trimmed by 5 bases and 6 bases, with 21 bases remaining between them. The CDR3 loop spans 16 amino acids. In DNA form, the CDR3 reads TGTGCCAGCAGCCCCGGGGGCGGGGGCGGGGGTGATACGCAGTATTTT. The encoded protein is CASSPGGGGGGDTQYF.

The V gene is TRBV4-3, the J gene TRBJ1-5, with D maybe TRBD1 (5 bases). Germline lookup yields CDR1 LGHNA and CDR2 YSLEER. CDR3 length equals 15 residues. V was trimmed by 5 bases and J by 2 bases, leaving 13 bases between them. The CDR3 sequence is CASSLQVLGNQPQHF. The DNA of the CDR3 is TGCGCCAGCAGCTTACAGGTCCTAGGCAATCAGCCCCAGCATTTT.

The CDR3 is CASSRGRTGELFF. The CDR3, as DNA: TGTGCCAGCAGCCGGGGGAGGACCGGGGAGCTGTTTTTT. This chain uses TRBV27 with TRBJ2-2, with D possibly TRBD2 on 6 matching bases. Germline V CDR1 and CDR2: MNHEY, SMNVEV (reference sequence). Trimming shortened V by 6 bases and J by 5 bases, and 10 bases separated the two germline ends. CDR3 length: 13 residues.

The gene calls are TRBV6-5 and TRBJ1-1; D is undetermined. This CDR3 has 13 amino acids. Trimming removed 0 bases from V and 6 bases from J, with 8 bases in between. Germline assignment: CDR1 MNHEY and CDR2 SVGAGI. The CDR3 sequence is CASSYSPFSEAFF. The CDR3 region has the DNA TGTGCCAGCAGTTACTCTCCTTTCTCTGAAGCTTTCTTT.